This is a list of T cell receptor beta chains from one sample in a study of regulatory T cells in long-lasting Graves disease. TCRdb re-analysed the multiplex PCR reads in MiXCR, keeping a single row per CDR3 protein. The sample includes around 480,000 distinct CDR3 sequences, around 15% of them seen just once. The same sample was also studied in work on T cells in Graves' hyperthyroidism and ophthalmopathy.

The sequencing here drew on peripheral blood mononuclear cells (PBMCs), taken at new diagnosis, from a patient treated with antithyroid drugs. The origin of the receptors is a woman aged 35 to 59 with Graves disease. CDR3s include the opening cysteine and the closing phenylalanine or tryptophan.

v_gene	CDR3aa
TRBV2	CASRGGGGTEAFF
TRBV6-1	CASSPLGTGGVNTEAFF
TRBV3-1	CASSQETRRYGYTF
TRBV13	CASSADRVVSPLHF
TRBV10-3	CAISENYGYTF
TRBV18	CASSPPQGAWDPFTNNEQFF
TRBV12-5	CASGLSDQPQHF
TRBV6-2/TRBV6-3	CASSYSIRRNTEAFF
TRBV2	CASSGKGASGNTIYF
TRBV15	CATSREWTVRRQETQYF
TRBV28	CASSLSVDNTEAFF
TRBV5-1	CASSRTGAQKEKLFF
TRBV20-1	CSSRTGGIYNEQFF
TRBV12-3/TRBV12-4	CASATRLAERVDTQYF
TRBV12-3/TRBV12-4	CASSLLIGGGYTF
TRBV28	CASSLPRGRGLDTQYF
TRBV27	CASSNGQNQPQHF
TRBV2	CASGKGTGTEAFF
TRBV7-9	CASAGRIGNQPQHF
TRBV14	CASSQEGRGGNEQFF
TRBV20-1	CSARDTQVYEKLFF
TRBV12-3/TRBV12-4	CASRGTGANYGYTF
TRBV4-1	CASSQEGGTRGNTIYF
TRBV12-3/TRBV12-4	CASSPGHLAKNIQYF
TRBV7-2	CASSLGSETEQFF
TRBV7-9	CASSVQGGRTEAFF
TRBV3-1	CASSPTLGYNEQFF
TRBV28	CASSVTGLANTQYF
TRBV15	CATSREPTSVHQETQYF
TRBV15	CATSRGGRGGYNEQFF
TRBV28	CASSQAGSGSYEQYF
TRBV6-5	CASSYSIQVADTQYF
TRBV7-9	CASSLSTPNTEAFF
TRBV28	CASARGLAGSSSSYEQYF
TRBV11-2	CASSSRWGEDRELFF
TRBV12-3/TRBV12-4	CASSSAGESTDTQYF
TRBV28	CASRITTGGRSAFF
TRBV9	CASSATSGRPGTEAFF
TRBV11-1	CASSLVLAGPYEQYF
TRBV5-4	CASSAGLAGAANEQSF
TRBV6-1	CASSTGQGGTHTIYF
TRBV6-5	CASSFSRGANVLTF
TRBV28	CATKGGTYEQYF
TRBV11-2	CASSLETGELFF
TRBV19	CASSPPTAPYGYTF
TRBV19	CASSYRQNYGYTF
TRBV7-9	CASSPWTGGRTDTQYF
TRBV10-3	CAISSTNSGNTIYF
TRBV10-3	CAISGAPHEQYF
TRBV12-3/TRBV12-4	CASGTGVWQPQHF
TRBV4-1	CASSLAPRSPLSGANVLTF
TRBV28	CASDGGNYEQYF
TRBV9	CASSVGGVRSNEQFF
TRBV12-3/TRBV12-4	CASSFLEGYTF
TRBV3-1	CASSQDLRGPYNEQFF
TRBV6-1	CASSEASGQPQYF
TRBV12-3/TRBV12-4	CASSSGIAKNIQYF